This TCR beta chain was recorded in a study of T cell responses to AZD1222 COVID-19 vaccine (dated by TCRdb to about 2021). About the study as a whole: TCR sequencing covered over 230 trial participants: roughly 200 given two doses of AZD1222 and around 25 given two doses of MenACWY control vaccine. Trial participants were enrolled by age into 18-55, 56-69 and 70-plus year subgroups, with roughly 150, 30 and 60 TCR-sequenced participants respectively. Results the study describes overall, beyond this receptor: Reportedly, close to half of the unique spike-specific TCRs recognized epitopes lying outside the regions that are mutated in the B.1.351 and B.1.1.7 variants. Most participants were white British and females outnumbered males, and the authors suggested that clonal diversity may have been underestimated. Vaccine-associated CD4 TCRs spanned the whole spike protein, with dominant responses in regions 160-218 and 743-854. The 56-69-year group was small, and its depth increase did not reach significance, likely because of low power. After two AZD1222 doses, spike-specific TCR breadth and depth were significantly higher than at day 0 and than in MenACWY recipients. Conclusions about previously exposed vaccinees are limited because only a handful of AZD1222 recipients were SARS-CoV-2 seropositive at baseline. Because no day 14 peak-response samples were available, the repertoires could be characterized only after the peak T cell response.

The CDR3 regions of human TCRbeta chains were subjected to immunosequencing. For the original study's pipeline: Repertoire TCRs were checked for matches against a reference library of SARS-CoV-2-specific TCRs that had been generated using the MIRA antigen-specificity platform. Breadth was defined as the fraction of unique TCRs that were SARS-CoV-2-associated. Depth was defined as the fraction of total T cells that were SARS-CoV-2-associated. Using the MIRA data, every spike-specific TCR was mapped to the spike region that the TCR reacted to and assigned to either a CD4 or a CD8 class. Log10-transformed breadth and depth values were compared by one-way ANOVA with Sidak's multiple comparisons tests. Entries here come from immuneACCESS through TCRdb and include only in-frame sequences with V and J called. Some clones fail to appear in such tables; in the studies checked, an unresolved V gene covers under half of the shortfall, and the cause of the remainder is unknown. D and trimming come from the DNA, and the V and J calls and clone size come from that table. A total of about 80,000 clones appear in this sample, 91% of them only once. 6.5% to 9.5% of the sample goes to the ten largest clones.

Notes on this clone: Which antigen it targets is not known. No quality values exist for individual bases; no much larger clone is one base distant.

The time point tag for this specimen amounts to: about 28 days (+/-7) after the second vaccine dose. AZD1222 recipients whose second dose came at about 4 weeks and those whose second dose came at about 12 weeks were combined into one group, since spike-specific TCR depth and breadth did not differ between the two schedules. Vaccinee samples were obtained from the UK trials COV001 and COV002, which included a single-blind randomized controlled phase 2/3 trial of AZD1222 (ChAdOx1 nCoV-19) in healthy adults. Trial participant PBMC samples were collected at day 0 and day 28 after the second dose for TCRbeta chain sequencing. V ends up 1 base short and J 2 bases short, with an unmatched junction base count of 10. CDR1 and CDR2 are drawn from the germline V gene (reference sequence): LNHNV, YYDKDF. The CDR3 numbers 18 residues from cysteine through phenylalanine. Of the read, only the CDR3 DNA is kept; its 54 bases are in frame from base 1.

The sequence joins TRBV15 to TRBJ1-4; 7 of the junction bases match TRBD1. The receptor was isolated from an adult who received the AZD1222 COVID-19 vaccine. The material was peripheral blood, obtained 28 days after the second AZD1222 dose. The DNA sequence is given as TGTGCCACCAGCAGAGTATGGGGCAGGGGGGTCACTAATGAAAAACTGTTTTTT. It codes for CATSRVWGRGVTNEKLFF. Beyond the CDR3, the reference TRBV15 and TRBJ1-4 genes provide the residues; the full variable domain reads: DAMVIQNPRYQVTQFGKPVTLSCSQTLNHNVMYWYQQKSSQAPKLLFHYYDKDFNNEADTPDNFQSRRPNTSFCFLDIRSPGLGDTAMYLCATSRVWGRGVTNEKLFFGSGTQLSVL.